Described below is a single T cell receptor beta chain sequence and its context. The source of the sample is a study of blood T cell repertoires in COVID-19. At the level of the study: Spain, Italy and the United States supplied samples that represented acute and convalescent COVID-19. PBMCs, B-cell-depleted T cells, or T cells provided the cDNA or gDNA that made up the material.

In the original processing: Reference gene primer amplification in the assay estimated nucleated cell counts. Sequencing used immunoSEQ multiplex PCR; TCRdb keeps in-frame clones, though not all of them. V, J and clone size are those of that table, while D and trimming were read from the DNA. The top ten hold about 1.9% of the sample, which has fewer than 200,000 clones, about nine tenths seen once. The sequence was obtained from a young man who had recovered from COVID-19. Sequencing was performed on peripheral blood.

For the CDR3, the DNA is TGTGCCAGCAGCCCAGCCCCAACTAGAGGATACGAGCAGTACTTC. Protein sequence: CASSPAPTRGYEQYF. This chain joins TRBV7-2 and TRBJ2-7, with D maybe TRBD2 (5 bases). Trimming cost V 5 bases and J 4 bases, with 18 bases left between them. Germline CDR1 is SGHTA and CDR2 is FQGNSA. The CDR3 has 15 amino acids.